The following is a TCR beta chain sequence with its context. The sample is drawn from a study of blood T cell repertoires in COVID-19. About the study: T cells, B-cell-depleted T cells, or PBMCs provided the cDNA or gDNA that served as material.

Authors' analysis steps: Estimation of nucleated cell counts was performed using reference gene primer amplification. Clones were sequenced by immunoSEQ multiplex PCR, and TCRdb holds only the in-frame ones, with some missing. V and J calls plus clone size are reproduced from that table; the DNA served to infer D and trimming. The sample includes 100,000 to 150,000 clones, around 88% of them seen just once. The V gene's germline CDR1 is SGDLS and CDR2 YYNGEE. With 0 bases clipped from V and 2 bases from J, the junction kept 3 bases outside the gene matches. This CDR3 contains 16 residues. Sequencing used peripheral blood. The receptor was derived from a man in his sixties with COVID-19, enrolled during active disease. The chain links TRBV9 to TRBJ2-3, with 10 positions matching TRBD2. CDR3 in DNA: TGTGCCAGCAGCGTAGCACTAGCGGGGAACACAGATACGCAGTATTTT. The encoded protein is CASSVALAGNTDTQYF.